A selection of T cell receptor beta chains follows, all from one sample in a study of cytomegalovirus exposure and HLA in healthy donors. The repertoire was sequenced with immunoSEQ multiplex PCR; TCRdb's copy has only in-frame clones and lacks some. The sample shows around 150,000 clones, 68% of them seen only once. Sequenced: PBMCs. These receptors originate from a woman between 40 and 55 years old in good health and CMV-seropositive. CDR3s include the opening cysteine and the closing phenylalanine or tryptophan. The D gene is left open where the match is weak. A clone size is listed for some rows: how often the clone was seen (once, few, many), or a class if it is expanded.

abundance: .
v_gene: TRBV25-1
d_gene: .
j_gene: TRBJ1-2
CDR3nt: TGTGCCAGCAGTGAAATGGGCACCCCCTATGGCTACCCCTTC
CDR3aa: CASSEMGTPYGYPF

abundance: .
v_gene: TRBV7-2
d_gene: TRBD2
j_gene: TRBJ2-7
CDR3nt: TGTGCCAGCAGCCCAAAGCGGGAGACCTACGAGCAGTACTTC
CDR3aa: CASSPKRETYEQYF

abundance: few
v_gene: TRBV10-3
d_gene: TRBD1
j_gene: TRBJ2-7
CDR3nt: TGTGCCATCAGTGAGGCCGGGACAGGATTCGAGCAGTACTTC
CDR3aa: CAISEAGTGFEQYF

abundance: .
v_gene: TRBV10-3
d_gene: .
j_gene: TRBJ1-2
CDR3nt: TGTGCCATCAGTGAGACCCCGGGTGGCTACACCTTC
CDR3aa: CAISETPGGYTF

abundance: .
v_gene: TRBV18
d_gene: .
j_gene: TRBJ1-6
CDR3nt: TGTGCCAGCTCACCTTACCGGGGACACGGGCCAACGGGTTCACCCCTCAACTTT
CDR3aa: CASSPYRGHGPTGSPLNF

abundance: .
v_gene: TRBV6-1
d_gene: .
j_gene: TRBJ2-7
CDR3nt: TGTGCCAGCAGGGGTCCGGCCACAGCTTCCTACGAGCAGTACTTC
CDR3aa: CASRGPATASYEQYF

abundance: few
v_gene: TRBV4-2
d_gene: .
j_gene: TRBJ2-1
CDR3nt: TGTGCCAGCAGCCCTGAAGCGCCACTCCCCTACAATGAGCAGTTCTTC
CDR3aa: CASSPEAPLPYNEQFF

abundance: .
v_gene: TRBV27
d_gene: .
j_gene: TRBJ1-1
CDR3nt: TGTGCCAGCAGTTTGTCAGTGAACACTGAAGCTTTCTTT
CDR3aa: CASSLSVNTEAFF

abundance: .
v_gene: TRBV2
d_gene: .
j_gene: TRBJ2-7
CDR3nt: TGTGCCAGCAGTGAAGCGCGGTACGAGCAGTACTTC
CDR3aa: CASSEARYEQYF

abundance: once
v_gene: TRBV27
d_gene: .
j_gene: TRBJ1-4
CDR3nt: TGTGCCAGCAGTTTGGAGGGAACTCCTTGGGAAAAACTGTTTTTT
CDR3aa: CASSLEGTPWEKLFF

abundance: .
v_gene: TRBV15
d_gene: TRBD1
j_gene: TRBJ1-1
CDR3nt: TGTGCCACCAGCCCTAGGACAGGGGGCAGGATGAACACTGAAGCTTTCTTT
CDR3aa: CATSPRTGGRMNTEAFF

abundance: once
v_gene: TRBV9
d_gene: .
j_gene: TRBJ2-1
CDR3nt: TGTGCCAGCAGCGCAAACCGACAGGGAGGTTATGAGCAGTTCTTC
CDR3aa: CASSANRQGGYEQFF

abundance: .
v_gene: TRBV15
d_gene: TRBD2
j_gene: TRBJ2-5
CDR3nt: TGTGCCACCAGGCTAGCGGGAGGGGAGACCCAGTACTTC
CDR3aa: CATRLAGGETQYF

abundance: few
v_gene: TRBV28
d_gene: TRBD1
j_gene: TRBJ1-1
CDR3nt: TGTGCCAGCAGCCCTAGACGGACAGGGTCCACTGAAGCTTTCTTT
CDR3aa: CASSPRRTGSTEAFF

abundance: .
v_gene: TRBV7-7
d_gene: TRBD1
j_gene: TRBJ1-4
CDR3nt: TGTGCTAGCAGCACGGACAGGGAGGGAAAACTGTTTTTT
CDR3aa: CASSTDREGKLFF

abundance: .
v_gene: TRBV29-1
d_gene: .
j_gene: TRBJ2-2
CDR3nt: TGCAGCGTTGATGCAGATAACACCGGGGAGCTGTTTTTT
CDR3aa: CSVDADNTGELFF

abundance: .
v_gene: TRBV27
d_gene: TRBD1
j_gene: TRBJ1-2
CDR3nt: TGTGCCAGCAGTTTATCGGGAACTATTGGACAGGTCTATGGCTACACCTTC
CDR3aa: CASSLSGTIGQVYGYTF

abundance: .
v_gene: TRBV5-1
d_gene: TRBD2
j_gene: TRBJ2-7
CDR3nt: TGCGCCAGCAGCCCTACTAGCGGGAGGCAGTACGAGCAGTACTTC
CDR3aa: CASSPTSGRQYEQYF

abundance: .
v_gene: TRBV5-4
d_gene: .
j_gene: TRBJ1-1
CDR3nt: TGTGCCAGCAGCTTGGAAGCAGGGAGGACTGAAGCTTTCTTT
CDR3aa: CASSLEAGRTEAFF

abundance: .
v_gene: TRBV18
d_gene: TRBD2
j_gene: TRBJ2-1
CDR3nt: TGTGCCAGCTCACCCGGACTAGCGGGGATCGATGAGCAGTTCTTC
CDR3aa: CASSPGLAGIDEQFF

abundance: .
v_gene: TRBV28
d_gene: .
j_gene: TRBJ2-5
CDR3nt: TGTGCCACTTCAACAGGAGGGCCGGAGACCCAGTACTTC
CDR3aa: CATSTGGPETQYF

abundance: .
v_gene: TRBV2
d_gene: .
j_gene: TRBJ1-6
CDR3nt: TGTGCCAGCAGTGCGGAGGGGGGGACGGGTTCACCCCTCAACTTT
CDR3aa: CASSAEGGTGSPLNF

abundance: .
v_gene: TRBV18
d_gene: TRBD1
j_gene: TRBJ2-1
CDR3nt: TGTGCCAGCTCACCAACAGGACAGGAGGTTCGTGAGCAGTTCTTC
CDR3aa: CASSPTGQEVREQFF

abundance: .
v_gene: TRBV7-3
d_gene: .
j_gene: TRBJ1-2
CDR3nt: TGTGCCAGCAGCGACGACTTTGTCTACACCTTC
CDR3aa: CASSDDFVYTF

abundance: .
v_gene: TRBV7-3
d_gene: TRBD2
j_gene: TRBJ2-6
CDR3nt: TGTGCCAGCAGCTTAAGCGGGGGGGGACAGTACACTGGGGCCAACGTCCTGACTTTC
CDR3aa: CASSLSGGGQYTGANVLTF

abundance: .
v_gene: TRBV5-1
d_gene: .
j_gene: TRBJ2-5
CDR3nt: TGCGCCAGCAGCTTTGCCGAGCGGGTTGTTGAGACCCAGTACTTC
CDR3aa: CASSFAERVVETQYF

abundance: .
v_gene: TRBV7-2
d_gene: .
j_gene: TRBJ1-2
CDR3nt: TGTGCCAGCAGCTTCGGGAACCTTTATGGCTACACCTTC
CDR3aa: CASSFGNLYGYTF

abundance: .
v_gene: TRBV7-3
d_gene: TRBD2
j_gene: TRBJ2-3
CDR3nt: TGTGCCAGCAGCTTAAATGGGCTAGCGGGAGTCAAGACAGATACGCAGTATTTT
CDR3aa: CASSLNGLAGVKTDTQYF

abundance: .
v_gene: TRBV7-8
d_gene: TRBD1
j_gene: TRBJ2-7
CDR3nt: TGTGCCAGCAGCAAGGACAGGGTGGAAGCCTACGAGCAGTACTTC
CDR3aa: CASSKDRVEAYEQYF

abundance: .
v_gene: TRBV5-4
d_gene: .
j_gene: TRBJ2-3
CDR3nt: TGTGCCAGCAGCTTGGAGGGGTCAGATACGCAGTATTTT
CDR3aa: CASSLEGSDTQYF

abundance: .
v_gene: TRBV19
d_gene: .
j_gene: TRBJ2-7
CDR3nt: TGTGCCAGTAGTAACCCCCCAAACTCCTGCGAGCAGTACTTC
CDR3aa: CASSNPPNSCEQYF

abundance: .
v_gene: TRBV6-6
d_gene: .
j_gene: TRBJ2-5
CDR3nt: TGTGCCAGCAGTTACCCCGGAGGGGGCGCGGAGACCCAGTACTTC
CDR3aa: CASSYPGGGAETQYF

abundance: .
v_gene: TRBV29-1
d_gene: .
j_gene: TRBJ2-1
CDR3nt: TGCAGCGTTGAAGCCCTAGTAGGCAATGAGCAGTTCTTC
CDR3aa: CSVEALVGNEQFF

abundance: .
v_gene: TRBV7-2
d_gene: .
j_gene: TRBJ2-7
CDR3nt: TGTGCCAGCAGCCCCAGTCGGGACACAACCTTCTACGAGCAGTACTTC
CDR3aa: CASSPSRDTTFYEQYF

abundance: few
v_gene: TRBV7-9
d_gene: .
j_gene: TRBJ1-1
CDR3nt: TGTGCCAGCAGAATTCTAACCCCAGAAGCTTTCTTT
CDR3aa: CASRILTPEAFF

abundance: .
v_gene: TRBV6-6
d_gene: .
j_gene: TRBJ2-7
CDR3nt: TGTGCCAGCAGTCCGGACATATCCTACGAGCAGTACTTC
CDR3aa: CASSPDISYEQYF

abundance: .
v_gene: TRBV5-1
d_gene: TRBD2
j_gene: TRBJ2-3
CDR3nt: TGCGCCAGCAGCCTCGGGACTAGCGGGGAAACAGATACGCAGTATTTT
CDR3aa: CASSLGTSGETDTQYF

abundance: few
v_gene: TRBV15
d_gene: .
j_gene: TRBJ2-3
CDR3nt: TGTGCCACCAGCAAGACGCTTGGGCCCACAGATACGCAGTATTTT
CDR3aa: CATSKTLGPTDTQYF

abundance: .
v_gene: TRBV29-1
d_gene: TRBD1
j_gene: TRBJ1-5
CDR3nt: TGCAGCGTAGCAGGGACAGGGTATGATCAGCCCCAGCATTTT
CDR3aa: CSVAGTGYDQPQHF

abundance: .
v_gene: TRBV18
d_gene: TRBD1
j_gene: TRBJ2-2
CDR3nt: TGTGCCAGCTCATCCAGGGGGCAAAACACCGGGGAGCTGTTTTTT
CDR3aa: CASSSRGQNTGELFF

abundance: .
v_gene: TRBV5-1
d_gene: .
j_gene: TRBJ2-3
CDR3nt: TGCGCCAGCAGGATCGGGACAACCACAGATACGCAGTATTTT
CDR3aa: CASRIGTTTDTQYF